The rows below give T cell receptor beta chains drawn from one sample of a study of OX40 agonist ivuxolimab in advanced cancers. Produced via immunoSEQ multiplex PCR; TCRdb's table is partial and in-frame only. The sample holds fewer than 40,000 clones, more than 70% seen once. The material sequenced was CD4+ or CD8+ T cells sorted from blood, taken in a trial of the OX40 agonist ivuxolimab. Receptor source: an adult with an advanced solid tumor such as melanoma, head and neck, liver or kidney cancer. Both conserved end residues are part of each CDR3. The order of the fields is J gene, D gene, V gene, clone size, CDR3 DNA, CDR3 protein. D genes are given only for firm matches. Some rows have no size entry. The others give once, few or many, or a class for an expanded clone.

TRBJ1-3 | NA | TRBV9 | NA | TGTGCCAGCAGCGTACTACAGGGTCTGGGAAACACCATATATTTT | CASSVLQGLGNTIYF
TRBJ2-7 | TRBD1 | TRBV7-2 | NA | TGTGCCAGCAAGAAAGGACAGGCCTCCTACGAGCAGTACTTC | CASKKGQASYEQYF
TRBJ2-1 | NA | TRBV30 | NA | TGTGCATCCTCCGGAGGATTAAAAAAGACTAGGGGAACTTCAAGCTCCTACAATGAGCAGTTCTTC | CASSGGLKKTRGTSSSYNEQFF
TRBJ2-3 | NA | TRBV6-1 | once | TGTGCCAGCAGTGTTAGGAGTACTAGCACAGATACGCAGTATTTT | CASSVRSTSTDTQYF
TRBJ1-1 | NA | TRBV7-7 | NA | TGTGCCAGCAGCGACAGCGAGAACACTGAAGCTTTCTTT | CASSDSENTEAFF
TRBJ1-1 | NA | TRBV5-4 | few | TGTGCCAGCAGCTTGCGAGGGGGAGGAACTGAAGCTTTCTTT | CASSLRGGGTEAFF
TRBJ1-5 | NA | TRBV5-1 | NA | TGCGCCAGCAGCTTGCAAGAGAGGGCGCATTCGTGGCAGCCCCAGCATTTT | CASSLQERAHSWQPQHF
TRBJ2-6 | TRBD1 | TRBV29-1 | once | TGCAGCGTTGGGTCCGACAGGGCCTCTGGGGCCAACGTCCTGACTTTC | CSVGSDRASGANVLTF
TRBJ2-1 | NA | TRBV11-3 | once | TGTGCCAGCAGCTTCGTCAGCGGTGAGGGTGGCAATGAGCAGTTCTTC | CASSFVSGEGGNEQFF
TRBJ2-3 | NA | TRBV28 | few | TGTGCCAGCAGCCCCGGAGGGGGCCTTTTCCGCACAGATACGCAGTATTTT | CASSPGGGLFRTDTQYF
TRBJ2-7 | NA | TRBV6-6 | NA | TGTGCCAGCACCGAACATGGGGGGCCCTCCTACGAGCAGTACTTC | CASTEHGGPSYEQYF
TRBJ1-2 | NA | TRBV10-3 | NA | TGTGCCATCAGTCTCAGGGACGATGATGGCTACACCTTC | CAISLRDDDGYTF
TRBJ1-5 | TRBD1 | TRBV19 | NA | TGTGCCAGTAGTATAGGACAGGGGTTTCAAAATCAGCCCCAGCATTTT | CASSIGQGFQNQPQHF
TRBJ2-1 | TRBD2 | TRBV7-7 | NA | TGTGCCAGCAGCCCATTACTAGCGGGAGGAGGTGAGCAGTTCTTC | CASSPLLAGGGEQFF
TRBJ2-1 | NA | TRBV12-5 | NA | TGTGCTAGTGGTTTGGGGCCCGTGGCTGAGCAGTTCTTC | CASGLGPVAEQFF
TRBJ2-5 | NA | TRBV28 | NA | TGTGCCAGCAGTTTGCAAGAGACCCAGTACTTC | CASSLQETQYF
TRBJ2-5 | NA | TRBV7-8 | once | TGTGCCAGCAGCTTGACCGGGACATTAGGAGAGACCCAGTACTTC | CASSLTGTLGETQYF
TRBJ2-4 | TRBD2 | TRBV29-1 | NA | TGCAGCACCGTAGCGGGAGTAGGGAACATTCAGTACTTC | CSTVAGVGNIQYF
TRBJ2-1 | TRBD2 | TRBV2 | NA | TGTGCCATGACGACTAGCGGGGTCTCCTACAATGAGCAGTTCTTC | CAMTTSGVSYNEQFF
TRBJ2-5 | NA | TRBV6-5 | NA | TGTGCCAGCAGTTATCTAGAGACCCAGTACTTC | CASSYLETQYF
TRBJ1-2 | TRBD1 | TRBV7-9 | NA | TGTGCCAGCAGCGAAAGGACAGGGCCCTACTATGGCTACACCTTC | CASSERTGPYYGYTF
TRBJ1-1 | NA | TRBV30 | NA | TGTGCCTTAGTTACAGGGTCCGGGACTGAAGCTTTCTTT | CALVTGSGTEAFF
TRBJ2-1 | NA | TRBV28 | once | TGTGCCAGCACCTTTGGCGCCTACAATGAGCAGTTCTTC | CASTFGAYNEQFF
TRBJ1-1 | NA | TRBV2 | once | TGTGCCAGCAGAGGAGGGCGGAACACTGAAGCTTTCTTT | CASRGGRNTEAFF
TRBJ2-7 | NA | TRBV9 | NA | TGTGCCAGCAGCCCCCTAATGAGCGGGCGGGACGAGCAGTACTTC | CASSPLMSGRDEQYF
TRBJ1-5 | NA | TRBV18 | NA | TGTGCCAGCTCACCACCCGGGAATAGCAATCAGCCCCAGCATTTT | CASSPPGNSNQPQHF